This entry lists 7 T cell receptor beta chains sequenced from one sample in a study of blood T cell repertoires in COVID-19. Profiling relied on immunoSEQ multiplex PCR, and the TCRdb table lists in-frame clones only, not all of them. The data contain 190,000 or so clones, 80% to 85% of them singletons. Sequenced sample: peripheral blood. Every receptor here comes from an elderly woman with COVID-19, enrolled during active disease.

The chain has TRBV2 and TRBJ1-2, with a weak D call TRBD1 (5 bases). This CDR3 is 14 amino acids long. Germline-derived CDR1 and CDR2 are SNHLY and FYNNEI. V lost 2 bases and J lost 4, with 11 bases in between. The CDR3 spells CASSEQGFVYGYTF. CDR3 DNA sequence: TGTGCCAGCAGTGAACAGGGCTTTGTCTATGGCTACACCTTC.

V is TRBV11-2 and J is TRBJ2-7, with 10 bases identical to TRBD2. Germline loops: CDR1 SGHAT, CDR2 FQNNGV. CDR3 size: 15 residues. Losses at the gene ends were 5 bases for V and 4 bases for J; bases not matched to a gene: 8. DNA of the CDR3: TGTGCCAGCAGCCTCCTTAGCGGGGGGCCATACGAGCAGTACTTC. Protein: CASSLLSGGPYEQYF.

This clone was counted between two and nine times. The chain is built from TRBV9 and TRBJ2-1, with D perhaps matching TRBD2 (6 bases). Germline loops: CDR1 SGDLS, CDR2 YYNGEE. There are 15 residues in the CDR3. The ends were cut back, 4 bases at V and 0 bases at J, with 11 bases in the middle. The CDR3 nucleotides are TGTGCCAGCAGCCCGCGGGGTATCTCCTACAATGAGCAGTTCTTC. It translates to CASSPRGISYNEQFF.

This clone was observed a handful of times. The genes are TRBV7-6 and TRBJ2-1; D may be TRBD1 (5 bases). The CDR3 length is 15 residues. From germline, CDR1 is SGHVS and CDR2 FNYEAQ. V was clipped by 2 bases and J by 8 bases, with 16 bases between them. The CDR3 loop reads CASSLRARGRHEQFF. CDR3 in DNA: TGTGCCAGCAGCTTAAGGGCTAGGGGTCGGCATGAGCAGTTCTTC.

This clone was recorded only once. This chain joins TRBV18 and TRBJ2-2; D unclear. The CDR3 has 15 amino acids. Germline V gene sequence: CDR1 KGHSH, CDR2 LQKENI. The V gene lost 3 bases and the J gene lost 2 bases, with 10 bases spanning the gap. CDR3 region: CASSPVLFNTGELFF. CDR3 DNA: TGTGCCAGCTCACCCGTCCTGTTCAACACCGGGGAGCTGTTTTTT.

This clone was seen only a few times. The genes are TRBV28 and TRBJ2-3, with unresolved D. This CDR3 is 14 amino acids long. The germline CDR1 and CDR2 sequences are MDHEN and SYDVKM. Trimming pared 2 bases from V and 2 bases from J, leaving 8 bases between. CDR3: CASSLLDATDTQYF. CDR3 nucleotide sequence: TGTGCCAGCAGTTTACTAGATGCCACAGATACGCAGTATTTT.

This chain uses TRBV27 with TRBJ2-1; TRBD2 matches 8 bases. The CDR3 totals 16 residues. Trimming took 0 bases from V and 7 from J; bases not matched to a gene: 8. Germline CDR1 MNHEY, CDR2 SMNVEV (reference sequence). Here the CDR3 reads CASSLSGGVAGNEQFF. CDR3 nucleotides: TGTGCCAGCAGTTTATCCGGGGGGGTAGCGGGGAATGAGCAGTTCTTC.